This section outlines one T cell receptor (beta chain) sequence together with its context. These data belong to a study of blood T cell repertoires in COVID-19. Study overall: Nucleic acid was either cDNA or gDNA, and it came from T cells, B-cell-depleted T cells, or PBMCs.

With 1 base removed from V and 11 bases from J, the gap between germline ends came to 16 bases. Germline CDR1 and CDR2: MGHRA and YSYEKL. CDR3 length: 14 amino acids. As processed by the authors: Reference gene primer amplification in the assay estimated nucleated cell counts. Method: immunoSEQ multiplex PCR; TCRdb's copy keeps in-frame clones and lacks some. The V and J calls and clone size were taken over from that table, and D and trimming were inferred from the DNA. The table records about 300,000 clones, over 75% of them present only once. The sequencing input was peripheral blood. The V call is TRBV4-1, the J call TRBJ2-3; tentatively, D is TRBD2 (5 bases). The source of this sequence is a man between 18 and 29 years old with active or convalescent COVID-19. Here the CDR3 reads CASSQGTAKSRQYF. CDR3 coding DNA: TGCGCCAGCAGCCAAGGGACTGCGAAATCCCGGCAGTATTTT.